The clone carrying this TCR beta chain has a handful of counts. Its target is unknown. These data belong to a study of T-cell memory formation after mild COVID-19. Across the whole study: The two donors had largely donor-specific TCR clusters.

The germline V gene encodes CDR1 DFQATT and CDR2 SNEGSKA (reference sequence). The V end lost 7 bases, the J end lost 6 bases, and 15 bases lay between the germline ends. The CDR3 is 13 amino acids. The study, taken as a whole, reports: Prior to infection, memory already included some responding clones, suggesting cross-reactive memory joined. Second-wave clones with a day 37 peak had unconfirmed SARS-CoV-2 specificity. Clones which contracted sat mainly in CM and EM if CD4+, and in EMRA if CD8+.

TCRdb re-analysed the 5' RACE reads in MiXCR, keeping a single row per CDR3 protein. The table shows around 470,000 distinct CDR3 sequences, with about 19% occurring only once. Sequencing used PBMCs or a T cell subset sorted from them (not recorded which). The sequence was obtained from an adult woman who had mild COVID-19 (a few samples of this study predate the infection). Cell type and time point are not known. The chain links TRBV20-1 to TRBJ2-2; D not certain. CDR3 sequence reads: CSVHLLRPGELFF. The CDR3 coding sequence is TGCAGTGTGCACCTCCTAAGACCCGGGGAGCTGTTTTTT.